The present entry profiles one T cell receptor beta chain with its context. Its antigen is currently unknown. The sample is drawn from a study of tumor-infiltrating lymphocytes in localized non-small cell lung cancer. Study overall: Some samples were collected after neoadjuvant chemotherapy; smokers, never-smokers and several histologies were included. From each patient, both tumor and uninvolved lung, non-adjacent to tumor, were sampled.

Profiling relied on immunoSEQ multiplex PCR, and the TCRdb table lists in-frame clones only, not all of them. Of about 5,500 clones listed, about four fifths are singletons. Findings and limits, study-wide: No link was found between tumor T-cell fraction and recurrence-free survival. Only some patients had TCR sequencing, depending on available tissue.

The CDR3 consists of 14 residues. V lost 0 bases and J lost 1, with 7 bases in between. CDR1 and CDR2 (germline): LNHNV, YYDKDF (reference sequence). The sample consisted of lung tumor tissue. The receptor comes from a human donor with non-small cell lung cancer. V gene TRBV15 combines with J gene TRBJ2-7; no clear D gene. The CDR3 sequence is CATSRDPLSYEQYF. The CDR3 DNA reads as TGTGCCACCAGCAGAGACCCTCTGTCCTACGAGCAGTACTTC.